This record concerns one T cell receptor (beta chain) sequence. Trimming shortened V by 2 bases and J by 4 bases, and 3 bases separated the two germline ends. The CDR3 is 12 residues long. From germline, CDR1 is LNHDA and CDR2 SQIVND (reference sequence). These data are taken from a study of control samples from healthy donors and cancer patients. TCRdb keeps only in-frame clones here, not all; method: immunoSEQ multiplex PCR. The sample includes 90,000 to 150,000 clones, 88% of them seen just once. The TCR was taken from a man aged 35-49 years in good health. J is TRBJ1-5 and V is TRBV19, with D hard to call. Sequenced: blood. CDR3 residues: CASSIRNQPQHF. The CDR3 bases are TGTGCCAGTAGTATAAGGAATCAGCCCCAGCATTTT.